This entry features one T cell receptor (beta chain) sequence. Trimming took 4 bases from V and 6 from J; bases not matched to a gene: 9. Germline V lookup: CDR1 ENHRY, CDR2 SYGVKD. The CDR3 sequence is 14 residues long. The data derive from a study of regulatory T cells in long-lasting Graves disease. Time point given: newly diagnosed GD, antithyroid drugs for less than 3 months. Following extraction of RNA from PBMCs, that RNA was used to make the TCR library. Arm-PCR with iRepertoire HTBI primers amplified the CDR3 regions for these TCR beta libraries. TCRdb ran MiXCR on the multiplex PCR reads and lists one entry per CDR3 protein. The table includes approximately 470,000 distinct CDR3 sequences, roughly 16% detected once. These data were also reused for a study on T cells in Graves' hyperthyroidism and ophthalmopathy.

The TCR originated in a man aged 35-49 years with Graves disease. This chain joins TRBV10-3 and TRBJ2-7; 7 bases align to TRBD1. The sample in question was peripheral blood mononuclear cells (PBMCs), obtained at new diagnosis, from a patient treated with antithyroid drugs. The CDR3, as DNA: TGTGCCATCAGTGTGCGGCAGGGGGTCGGCGAGCAGTACTTC. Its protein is CAISVRQGVGEQYF.